This entry lists 20 T cell receptor beta chains sequenced from one sample in a study of human T cells and chemical hapten exposure. Documented time point: patch test 2, 6 weeks after DPC sensitization. Treatment in this sample: therapeutic diphenylcyclopropenone sensitization with weekly scalp DPC. Using its own MiXCR run on the RACE reads, TCRdb lists one record per CDR3 protein. Altogether some 350,000 distinct CDR3 sequences are present, roughly 6% being singletons, with the ten largest covering around 6.1%. The sample in question was whole blood, obtained in connection with sensitization to the hapten diphenylcyclopropenone (DPC). Source of these receptors: a woman between 18 and 29 years old with alopecia areata. Some clones in this sample may be carry-over from other donors' samples.

J is TRBJ1-6 and V is TRBV28; D may be TRBD1 (6 bases). CDR1 is MDHEN, CDR2 SYDVKM, per germline. The CDR3 is 14 amino acids. V was trimmed by 6 bases and J by 4 bases, leaving 10 bases between them. DNA for the CDR3: TGTGCCAGCAGCAAAGGGGGGTATAATTCACCCCTCCACTTT. The encoded protein is CASSKGGYNSPLHF.

The chain is built from TRBV29-1 and TRBJ1-4; D is unclear. The V end was cut by 3 bases, the J end by 5 bases, with 7 bases between. Per the germline V gene, CDR1 is SQVTM and CDR2 is ANQGSEA. The CDR3 is 12 amino acids. In nucleotides, the CDR3 is TGCAGCGTTGATGGTGGGAATGAAAAACTGTTTTTT. Its protein product is CSVDGGNEKLFF. Looking up the rest from reference TRBV29-1 and TRBJ1-4 gives the full variable domain: SAVISQKPSRDICQRGTSLTIQCQVDSQVTMMFWYRQQPGQSLTLIATANQGSEATYESGFVIDKFPISRPNLTFSTLTVSNMSPEDSSIYLCSVDGGNEKLFFGSGTQLSVL.

This clonotype was observed a few times. The V gene is TRBV27, the J gene TRBJ2-2; 8 nucleotides align to TRBD1. Germline loops: CDR1 MNHEY, CDR2 SMNVEV (reference sequence). V lost 3 bases to trimming and J lost 0 bases; unmatched junction nucleotides: 9. The CDR3 totals 18 residues. This CDR3 reads CASSFRLWTGSNTGELFF. The CDR3, as DNA: TGTGCCAGCAGTTTTCGACTCTGGACAGGGTCGAACACCGGGGAGCTGTTTTTT.

This clonotype was counted a few times. The V and J genes are TRBV6-1 and TRBJ1-5; TRBD1 is a possible D gene (5 bases). CDR1 is MNHNS, CDR2 SASEGT, per germline. The ends were cut back, 6 bases at V and 2 bases at J, with 14 bases in the middle. CDR3 length: 15 residues. The CDR3 spells CASRRQTSGNQPQHF. DNA for the CDR3: TGTGCCAGCAGGAGACAGACCAGCGGCAATCAGCCCCAGCATTTT.

This clonotype appeared a few times. The chain employs TRBV3-1 and TRBJ2-1, with TRBD2 identical over 9 bases. Germline CDR1 and CDR2: LGHDT and YNNKEL (reference sequence). This CDR3 has 16 residues. Losses at the gene ends were 3 bases for V and 10 bases for J; bases not matched to a gene: 13. The CDR3 region is CASSHVLRGLAKEQFF. The CDR3 DNA reads TGTGCCAGCAGCCACGTTCTTAGGGGACTAGCCAAGGAGCAGTTCTTC.

At least ten counts were recorded for this clonotype. V and J are TRBV6-2 or TRBV6-3 and TRBJ2-7; tentative D call: TRBD2 (5 bases). With 0 bases removed from V and 2 bases from J, the gap between germline ends came to 11 bases. Germline CDR1 is MNHEY and CDR2 is SVGEGT. The CDR3 length is 15 residues. DNA for the CDR3: TGTGCCAGCAGTTACTCGGCTAGCCGAGCCTACGAGCAGTACTTC. Translation gives CASSYSASRAYEQYF.

This clonotype was seen more than once but under ten times. The chain uses TRBV7-2 and TRBJ2-7; D call uncertain. Germline V gene lookup returns CDR1 SGHTA and CDR2 FQGNSA. The CDR3 loop spans 15 amino acids. V dropped 5 bases and J dropped 1 base, with 15 bases sitting between them. CDR3 DNA sequence: TGTGCCAGCAGCCCCCTCACGAGCGAGTCCTACGAGCAGTACTTC. It specifies CASSPLTSESYEQYF.

There are many counts of this clonotype. The gene calls are TRBV28 and TRBJ2-2; 7 bases fit TRBD1. This CDR3 spans 14 amino acids. The trim removed 6 bases at V and 6 bases at J, leaving 7 bases unmatched. The germline gives CDR1 MDHEN, CDR2 SYDVKM. For the CDR3, the DNA is TGTGCCAGCAGCGCGACAGGGACCTCCGGGGAGCTGTTTTTT. Its protein is CASSATGTSGELFF.

This clonotype was seen repeatedly, ten times or more. The chain combines TRBV7-9 with TRBJ1-1, with a possible D match to TRBD1 (5 bases). Trimming stripped 5 bases from V and 4 bases from J, with 14 bases between. CDR1 is SEHNR, CDR2 FQNEAQ, per germline (reference sequence). The CDR3 totals 14 residues. CDR3 in amino acids: CASSRSGAGTEAFF. The CDR3 DNA sequence: TGTGCCAGCAGCCGCTCCGGGGCTGGCACTGAAGCTTTCTTT.

This clonotype has only a few counts. The rearrangement uses TRBV6-5 and TRBJ1-6; tentative D call: TRBD1 (6 bases). With 0 bases removed from V and 8 bases from J, the gap between germline ends came to 20 bases. The CDR3 has 18 residues. The germline V gene has CDR1 MNHEY and CDR2 SVGAGI. The chain's CDR3 is CASSYSRGSGALDSPLHF. CDR3 DNA sequence: TGTGCCAGCAGTTACTCGAGGGGGAGCGGGGCTTTGGATTCACCCCTCCACTTT.

This clonotype was counted many times. The CDR3 here is CSASYGDPEGTEAFF. The CDR3 nucleotides read TGCAGTGCTAGTTACGGGGACCCCGAAGGCACTGAAGCTTTCTTT. The rearrangement uses TRBV20-1 and TRBJ1-1, with D maybe TRBD1 (5 bases). Germline V lookup: CDR1 DFQATT, CDR2 SNEGSKA (reference sequence). The CDR3 runs to 15 residues. V lost 3 bases, J lost 4 bases, and 18 bases lay in between.

This clonotype was counted between two and nine times. The gene calls are TRBV18 and TRBJ1-1; no reliable D call. Germline lookup yields CDR1 KGHSH and CDR2 LQKENI. The CDR3 spans 13 residues. Trimming stripped 0 bases from V and 1 base from J, with 3 bases between. CDR3 region: CASSPPENTEAFF. The CDR3 DNA is TGTGCCAGCTCACCACCGGAGAACACTGAAGCTTTCTTT.

This chain connects TRBV15 to TRBJ1-4; D is ambiguous. Per germline, CDR1 LNHNV and CDR2 YYDKDF (reference sequence). The length of the CDR3 is 12 residues. The V gene lost 0 bases and the J gene lost 11 bases, with 7 bases spanning the gap. CDR3 amino acids: CATSREKDKLFF. DNA for the CDR3: TGTGCCACCAGCAGAGAGAAGGACAAACTGTTTTTT.

This clonotype has a count of ten or more. The chain links TRBV6-6 to TRBJ1-2, with D unclear. Germline V gene sequence: CDR1 MNHNY, CDR2 SVGAGI (reference sequence). V lost 2 bases, J lost 4 bases, and 8 bases lay in between. The CDR3 contains 13 residues. The CDR3 protein is CASSYTRSYGYTF. The CDR3, as DNA: TGTGCCAGCAGTTACACCAGGAGCTATGGCTACACCTTC.

This clonotype was detected only a few times. V usage is TRBV10-3 and J usage is TRBJ2-1; 8 bases agree with TRBD1. J was trimmed by 6 bases and V by 0 bases; bases with no gene match: 10. Germline values: CDR1 ENHRY, CDR2 SYGVKD. CDR3 length equals 17 residues. CDR3: CAISESRTGQGTNEQFF. CDR3 bases: TGTGCCATCAGTGAGTCGCGAACTGGACAGGGAACCAATGAGCAGTTCTTC.

This clonotype was picked up a small number of times. The J gene is TRBJ1-4, the V gene TRBV11-2, with 7 bases that match TRBD1. CDR1 and CDR2 (germline): SGHAT, FQNNGV. Germline trimming cut 3 bases from V and 5 bases from J; bases unmatched to any gene: 6. The length of the CDR3 is 15 residues. The CDR3 sequence is CASSFLQQGNEKLFF. Written as DNA, the CDR3 is TGTGCCAGCAGCTTTCTACAACAGGGGAATGAAAAACTGTTTTTT.

This clonotype was found many times. The rearrangement uses TRBV20-1 and TRBJ2-1; 9 bases match TRBD2. J gave up 8 bases and V 0 bases, and 14 bases lay outside the gene matches. CDR1 and CDR2 (germline): DFQATT, SNEGSKA (reference sequence). This CDR3 comprises 17 residues. CDR3 sequence: CSAREYLGAGGRDEQFF. The CDR3 DNA reads TGCAGTGCTAGAGAGTATTTAGGAGCGGGGGGTCGCGATGAGCAGTTCTTC.

The CDR3, as DNA: TGTGCCAGCAGACTAGACCAGGGAAGAGATACGCAGTATTTT. The encoded protein is CASRLDQGRDTQYF. V and J are TRBV7-2 and TRBJ2-3; TRBD1 or TRBD2 may be the D gene (5 bases each). The CDR3 consists of 14 residues. Trimming pared 6 bases from V and 5 bases from J, leaving 15 bases between. Looked up from germline, CDR1 is SGHTA and CDR2 is FQGNSA.

This clonotype was recorded a few times. V usage is TRBV7-9 and J usage is TRBJ1-1; D unresolved. Germline CDR1 is SEHNR and CDR2 is FQNEAQ (reference sequence). Trimming stripped 4 bases from V and 1 base from J, with 10 bases between. The CDR3 runs to 14 residues. CDR3 sequence reads: CASSSGSPNTEAFF. CDR3 sequence (DNA): TGTGCCAGCAGCTCCGGCAGCCCGAACACTGAAGCTTTCTTT.

This clonotype has more than one count but fewer than ten. V and J are TRBV25-1 and TRBJ2-3, with D possibly matching TRBD1 (6 bases). V was shortened by 6 bases and J by 2 bases, with 12 bases between the two germline ends. Germline CDR1 and CDR2: MGHDK and SYGVNS. The CDR3 totals 14 residues. The CDR3 region is CASRAGATTDTQYF. In nucleotides, the CDR3 is TGTGCCAGCAGGGCAGGGGCCACCACAGATACGCAGTATTTT.